A selection of T cell receptor beta chains follows, all from one sample in a study of OX40 agonist ivuxolimab in advanced cancers. Sequencing was performed with immunoSEQ multiplex PCR; in TCRdb, only in-frame clones are kept and a portion is missing. The data show tens of thousands of clones, around 88% seen once. Sequences were derived from CD4+ or CD8+ T cells sorted from blood, sampled in a trial of the OX40 agonist ivuxolimab. The receptors shown here come from an adult with an advanced solid tumor such as melanoma, head and neck, liver or kidney cancer. CDR3s include the opening cysteine and the closing phenylalanine or tryptophan. D genes are given only for firm matches. Size values are once, few and many counts, or a class for expanded clones, and some rows have none.

CDR3nt: TGTGCCAGCAGCCCCAATTCCGGGGTGAACAATGAGCAGTTCTTC
CDR3aa: CASSPNSGVNNEQFF
abundance: -
v_gene: TRBV11-3
d_gene: -
j_gene: TRBJ2-1

CDR3nt: TGTGCCAGCAGCTTAATTGGGGATCAGCCCCAGCATTTT
CDR3aa: CASSLIGDQPQHF
abundance: once
v_gene: TRBV7-9
d_gene: -
j_gene: TRBJ1-5

CDR3nt: TGTGCCAGCAGCTTTAGCCCTAGCGGGAACTACGAGCAGTACTTC
CDR3aa: CASSFSPSGNYEQYF
abundance: -
v_gene: TRBV5-4
d_gene: TRBD2
j_gene: TRBJ2-7

CDR3nt: TGTGCCAGCAGCCGGGACGGGCATGGCTACACCTTC
CDR3aa: CASSRDGHGYTF
abundance: once
v_gene: TRBV7-3
d_gene: -
j_gene: TRBJ1-2

CDR3nt: TGCGCCAGCAGCTCGGACACTGAAGCTTTCTTT
CDR3aa: CASSSDTEAFF
abundance: -
v_gene: TRBV5-1
d_gene: -
j_gene: TRBJ1-1

CDR3nt: TGTGCCAGCAGCTTAGTACAAGGGCAGCGTAATGAAAAACTGTTTTTT
CDR3aa: CASSLVQGQRNEKLFF
abundance: -
v_gene: TRBV7-9
d_gene: -
j_gene: TRBJ1-4

CDR3nt: TGCGCCAGCAGCCAAGAACTTCGGAGCACTGAAGCTTTCTTT
CDR3aa: CASSQELRSTEAFF
abundance: -
v_gene: TRBV4-1
d_gene: -
j_gene: TRBJ1-1

CDR3nt: TGTGCCAGCAGCTTTTCGAACAGGGGCCCCTACGAGCAGTACTTC
CDR3aa: CASSFSNRGPYEQYF
abundance: -
v_gene: TRBV7-8
d_gene: TRBD1
j_gene: TRBJ2-7

CDR3nt: TGCGCCAGCAGCTTGGGACAGGGCAACTATGGCTACACCTTC
CDR3aa: CASSLGQGNYGYTF
abundance: -
v_gene: TRBV5-1
d_gene: TRBD1
j_gene: TRBJ1-2

CDR3nt: TGCGCCAGCAGCCCCGCTACAGGGGCTGGAAACACCATATATTTT
CDR3aa: CASSPATGAGNTIYF
abundance: -
v_gene: TRBV5-1
d_gene: TRBD1
j_gene: TRBJ1-3

CDR3nt: TGTGCCAGCAGTGAACCCGGGGACACTGAAGCTTTCTTT
CDR3aa: CASSEPGDTEAFF
abundance: -
v_gene: TRBV6-5
d_gene: -
j_gene: TRBJ1-1

CDR3nt: TGTGCCAGCAGCCAAGAGCGGGACCCTCCCTACAATGAGCAGTTCTTC
CDR3aa: CASSQERDPPYNEQFF
abundance: -
v_gene: TRBV4-2
d_gene: -
j_gene: TRBJ2-1

CDR3nt: TGTGCCAGCAGTGGGGCCCGGGACAGGGGAATACATCAGCCCCAGCATTTT
CDR3aa: CASSGARDRGIHQPQHF
abundance: few
v_gene: TRBV6-1
d_gene: TRBD1
j_gene: TRBJ1-5

CDR3nt: TGTGCCAGCAGCCGGGGACAGGGGGTCTACAATGAGCAGTTCTTC
CDR3aa: CASSRGQGVYNEQFF
abundance: once
v_gene: TRBV9
d_gene: TRBD1
j_gene: TRBJ2-1

CDR3nt: TGTGCCAGCTCACCTCAGGGCAATGAGCAGTTCTTC
CDR3aa: CASSPQGNEQFF
abundance: -
v_gene: TRBV18
d_gene: -
j_gene: TRBJ2-1

CDR3nt: TGTGCCTGGAGTATAGACACCGGGGAGCTGTTTTTT
CDR3aa: CAWSIDTGELFF
abundance: -
v_gene: TRBV30
d_gene: -
j_gene: TRBJ2-2

CDR3nt: TGCGCCAGCAGCTTGGCTAGCGGGGGGGCCGCGGAGACCCAGTACTTC
CDR3aa: CASSLASGGAAETQYF
abundance: -
v_gene: TRBV5-1
d_gene: TRBD2
j_gene: TRBJ2-5